These 12 T cell receptor beta chains were sequenced from one sample in a study of T cells in tuberculosis. The method was immunoSEQ multiplex PCR; TCRdb's version includes in-frame clones alone and lacks a portion of them. The sample lists some 41,000 clones, around 93% occurring once. Sequencing was carried out using PBMCs. These receptors all come from a donor aged 10-29 years with latent tuberculosis or without tuberculosis infection. Some clones in this sample may be carry-over from other donors' samples.

This sequence joins TRBV20-1 and TRBJ1-6; D gene ambiguous. Trimming removed 5 bases at V and 14 bases at J, with 13 bases between. The CDR3 is 11 amino acids. Germline V gene sequence: CDR1 DFQATT, CDR2 SNEGSKA (reference sequence). The CDR3 sequence: CSASLYSALHF. The CDR3 coding sequence is TGCAGTGCTTCCCTATATTCGGCCCTCCACTTT.

This rearrangement joins TRBV5-1 to TRBJ2-5, with 7 bases that match TRBD2. Germline lookup yields CDR1 SGHRS and CDR2 YFSETQ. The CDR3 consists of 16 residues. Trimming removed 0 bases from V and 2 bases from J; junction bases left unmatched: 7. The chain's CDR3 is CASSLGSGLDQETQYF. For the CDR3, the DNA is TGCGCCAGCAGCTTGGGGTCTGGACTAGATCAAGAGACCCAGTACTTC.

Worth noting for this clone: The junction departs from the called germline gene at one end, perhaps through a read error. The CDR3 region is CASSLDLAGGTQYF. The CDR3 bases are TGTGCCAGTAGCTTGGACCTAGCGGGGGGGACCCAGTACTTC. The rearrangement links TRBV5-4 to TRBJ2-5; 11 nucleotides align to TRBD2. Germline V gene data show CDR1 as SGHNT and CDR2 as YYREEE (reference sequence). CDR3 length: 14 residues. The full variable domain, its missing parts supplied by reference TRBV5-4 and TRBJ2-5, is ETGVTQSPTHLIKTRGQQVTLRCSSQSGHNTVSWYQQALGQGPQFIFQYYREEENGRGNFPPRFSGLQFPNYSSELNVNALELDDSALYLCASSLDLAGGTQYFGPGTRLLVL.

The rearrangement joins TRBV7-9 to TRBJ1-6; 7 bases agree with TRBD1. Germline V gene sequence: CDR1 SEHNR, CDR2 FQNEAQ (reference sequence). Unmatched junction bases numbered 3, after V lost 1 base and J lost 0 bases. CDR3 length: 17 amino acids. The CDR3 loop is CASSLGTGSSYNSPLHF. The CDR3 DNA is TGTGCCAGCAGCTTAGGGACAGGTAGCTCCTATAATTCACCCCTCCACTTT.

The genes are TRBV7-2 and TRBJ2-1; 13 nucleotides match TRBD2. Trimming removed 5 bases from V and 15 bases from J; junction bases left unmatched: 10. The germline V gene has CDR1 SGHTA and CDR2 FQGNSA. The CDR3 consists of 14 residues. The CDR3 protein is CASSLGLAGAGWFF. CDR3 DNA: TGTGCCAGCAGCCTAGGACTAGCGGGGGCTGGGTGGTTCTTC.

This chain links TRBV4-3 with TRBJ1-3; 7 nucleotides align to TRBD1. The ends lost 0 bases at V and 0 bases at J; junction bases unmatched: 11. Germline CDR1 LGHNA, CDR2 YSLEER. The CDR3 spans 19 residues. The CDR3 DNA sequence: TGCGCCAGCAGCCAAGAGTGGGATACGACAGGGACCTCTGGAAACACCATATATTTT. It encodes CASSQEWDTTGTSGNTIYF.

The gene calls are TRBV13 and TRBJ2-3; 7 bases are a match to TRBD1. After removal of 3 bases from V and 4 bases from J, the junction contained 10 bases not matched to a gene. Germline V lookup: CDR1 PRHDT, CDR2 FYEKMQ (reference sequence). The CDR3 extends over 16 amino acids. DNA for the CDR3: TGTGCCAGCAGCTTCCTGACAGGGCTCAAGGCAGATACGCAGTATTTT. As protein: CASSFLTGLKADTQYF. The full variable domain, its missing parts supplied by reference TRBV13 and TRBJ2-3, is AAGVIQSPRHLIKEKRETATLKCYPIPRHDTVYWYQQGPGQDPQFLISFYEKMQSDKGSIPDRFSAQQFSDYHSELNMSSLELGDSALYFCASSFLTGLKADTQYFGPGTRLTVL.

In nucleotides, the CDR3 is TGTGCCAGTAGTACACCGCCGGGACAGGGATACAATGAGCAGTTCTTC. It translates to CASSTPPGQGYNEQFF. V is TRBV19 and J is TRBJ2-1; 9 bases are a match to TRBD1. The junction had 8 bases not matched to a gene; V was cut back by 4 bases and J by 4 bases. The CDR3 contains 16 residues. The germline V gene encodes CDR1 LNHDA and CDR2 SQIVND (reference sequence).

This chain connects TRBV6-1 to TRBJ2-5; tentative D call: TRBD2 (7 bases). From germline, CDR1 is MNHNS and CDR2 SASEGT. The CDR3 is 15 residues long. Between the trimmed V and J ends, which lost 2 bases and 3 bases, there was a span of 13 bases. This CDR3 reads CASSEYSGGEETQYF. The CDR3 nucleotides read TGTGCCAGCAGTGAATATTCGGGGGGCGAAGAGACCCAGTACTTC.

The chain links TRBV19 to TRBJ1-4; D unclear. This CDR3 region has 16 residues. V was pared by 8 bases and J by 0 bases, with 16 bases between. In germline, CDR1 is LNHDA, CDR2 SQIVND (reference sequence). The CDR3 DNA reads as TGTGCCAGTTCGACACGCCCGGCTGCAACTAATGAAAAACTGTTTTTT. This sequence encodes CASSTRPAATNEKLFF.

As concerns this clone: Other DNA sequences in the same sample also yield this CDR3. The chain carries TRBV20-1 and TRBJ1-2; D remains ambiguous. In germline, CDR1 is DFQATT, CDR2 SNEGSKA (reference sequence). V lost 6 bases and J lost 5, with 10 bases in between. The CDR3 is 11 amino acids. The CDR3 loop is CSARAGYGYTF. CDR3 bases: TGCAGTGCGCGGGCCGGATATGGCTACACCTTC.

The chain is built from TRBV27 and TRBJ1-4; TRBD1 aligns across 8 bases. Germline loops: CDR1 MNHEY, CDR2 SMNVEV (reference sequence). The junction had 4 bases not matched to a gene; V was cut back by 6 bases and J by 4 bases. This CDR3 has 14 residues. CDR3 DNA sequence: TGTGCCAGCAGCTACAGGGGGGGTAATGAAAAACTGTTTTTT. Amino acids: CASSYRGGNEKLFF.